This T cell receptor (beta chain) came from a study of blood T cell repertoires in COVID-19. This CDR3 contains 14 residues. V lost 3 bases and J lost 4, with 12 bases in between. Germline V gives CDR1 MNHNS, CDR2 SASEGT. Using immunoSEQ multiplex PCR, the repertoire was profiled, and TCRdb retains in-frame clones only, with some absent. Counted here are about 340,000 clones, 86% occurring once; the ten biggest clones make up 7.1%. The Seattle patients, enrolled during active infection, were followed longitudinally. The rearrangement links TRBV6-1 to TRBJ1-2; perhaps TRBD1 as D (5 bases). This receptor was identified in a woman aged 60-70 years with COVID-19, enrolled during active disease. The source material was peripheral blood. The CDR3 reads CASSDAAGIYGYTF. The CDR3 region has the DNA TGTGCCAGCAGTGATGCAGCAGGGATCTATGGCTACACCTTC.